Sequencing of this TCR beta chain was carried out in a study of long-term antiretroviral therapy in people with HIV (dated by TCRdb to about 2022). Study-wide context: Collection of the earliest samples took place about a decade ahead of the 2015 WHO recommendation for immediate ART, at a time when ART was typically delayed until CD4 counts fell. A retrospective serial study tested whether ART initiation and durable HIV suppression were associated with changes in peripheral blood TRB repertoire composition and diversity. The cohort contributed 150 to 200 cryopreserved PBMC samples from about 31 adults with confirmed HIV infection, collected serially over a mean of around 6 years (range 1-12). About a third of the roughly 30 participants with HIV were female. No cross-contamination during QIAcube processing turned up in test extractions that ran a monoclonal T-cell line alongside 33 polyclonal samples. The paper as a whole reports these results and caveats: Inferences about post-ART repertoire changes are limited because no data were available on ART adherence, viral resistance or therapy changes. Expanded TRB clones identified before ART initiation dominated the repertoire across all time points, though the dominance fluctuated and decreased in many PLHIV after ART. The samples span the years 2004 to 2017, and the ART regimens used may be less effective than current regimens. CDR3 length ranges in HIV repertoires were narrower than in controls, and network structure suggested an antigen-experienced repertoire with only a slight naive shift after ART. Limited PBMC availability meant only the TCR beta chain was sequenced, without alpha chain pairing. Because pre-ART samples had limited cell numbers, unsorted PBMC were profiled rather than sorted CD4+ and CD8+ T cells. A significant increase in TRB diversity was found to be associated with ART initiation, although TRB diversity was observed to remain significantly below that of transplant donor controls even after long-term ART.

V loses 6 bases of germline sequence and J loses 5 bases, and the interval between the two ends is 19 bases. According to the germline V gene, CDR1 reads MNHEY and CDR2 reads SVGAGI. The CDR3 numbers 15 residues from cysteine through phenylalanine. CDR3 DNA only is kept here, 45 bases in frame from base 1. The immunoSEQ hsTCRB v3.0 assay was used at survey level resolution to sequence the TRB variable region. TRB sequencing targeted a depth of 40,000-50,000 T-cell genomes per sample. An Illumina MiSeq with a v3 150-cycle kit was used to sequence the pooled TRB libraries. In the authors' own workflow: Analysis of repertoires was carried out in R inside a reproducible Nextflow workflow spanning QC, data transformation and analysis. LymphoSeq2, an R package for exploring AIRR-Seq data, was used to implement the custom analyses. A few samples that yielded fewer than 5000 total TRB sequences were excluded, so that fewer than 250 HIV repertoires were analyzed. Of the roughly 180 retained HIV repertoires, over 55 were collected before and 120 to 130 after ART initiation. Repertoires were downsampled to 5000 TRB nucleotide sequences, with summary statistics averaged over 100 downsampling iterations. Only TRB sequences with CDR3 regions of at least seven amino acids were retained for analysis. Two measures captured diversity: a Shannon entropy-derived clonality score and the Gini coefficient. In repertoire networks, the top 5000 CDR3 amino acid sequences were linked whenever an edit distance of one separated two sequences. For TRB CDR3 amino acid sequences, antigen specificity groups and MHC restriction were predicted with GLIPH2. To flag known associations with CMV, EBV, HIV or tissue antigens, CDR3 amino acid sequences were compared against VDJdb and McPAS-TCR. Pre-ART, post-ART and control groups were compared with Wilcoxon signed-rank tests and Holm-Bonferroni correction. TCRdb obtained this table from immuneACCESS and retained in-frame rearrangements with V and J assigned. These tables miss some clones; where compared with another copy, unresolved V genes account for less than half of the shortfall, and the remainder is unexplained. D and trimming were read from the DNA, whereas the V and J calls and clone size are those reported in that table. The sample has roughly 30,000 clones on record, approximately 89% of them singletons. The ten largest clones take up about 3.9% of the sample.

For this clone: The target of this receptor is not known. No quality values exist for individual bases; no much larger clone is one base distant.

To be included, a participant needed at least one PBMC sample from before ART initiation plus at least two post-ART samples. Every participant with HIV received treatment in the United States of America. Before DNA extraction, cryopreserved samples of roughly 1-11 million PBMC were thawed and then washed. At the time of the earliest PBMC sample for each participant with HIV, ages ranged from roughly 23 to 60 years. Each participant contributed PBMC samples from 1-4 timepoints before ART initiation and 2-8 timepoints after ART initiation, with a median of 7 samples. Serial HIV viral load, CD4+ T-cell count, ART history and demographic data were obtained for every participant. Genomic DNA was extracted from unsorted PBMC with a Qiagen kit on a QIAcube, with processing performed in batches of 12 samples.

This receptor was identified in a man younger than 35 with HIV. This specimen was unsorted PBMCs, taken 3.1 years after starting antiretroviral therapy. This chain is built from TRBV6-5 and TRBJ1-1; the D gene is possibly TRBD1, with 5 bases matching. CDR3 sequence: CASSRMGQGETEAFF. The nucleotides are TGTGCCAGCAGCCGAATGGGGCAGGGAGAGACTGAAGCTTTCTTT.